One and the same sample provided the 19 T cell receptor beta chains below, sequenced in a study of beta chain features in type 1 diabetes. Expressed TCRB transcripts were sequenced because the entire RNA isolate underwent reverse transcription. Libraries were prepared by immunoSEQ multiplex PCR; TCRdb keeps only in-frame clonotypes and omits some of them. This repertoire shows over 500,000 clones, less than 20% found once; its top ten account for about 0.097%. The sequenced sample consisted of naive CD4+ T cells from blood. These receptor sequences come from a young man in good health.

This clone appeared a few times. The chain recombines TRBV7-2 with TRBJ2-7, with D tentatively TRBD2 (6 bases). The CDR3 loop spans 15 amino acids. Deletions cut 1 base from V and 6 bases from J, with 16 bases between. CDR1 and CDR2 (germline): SGHTA, FQGNSA. The CDR3 sequence: CASSLGRGGGLEQYF. CDR3 sequence (DNA): TGTGCCAGCAGCTTAGGACGCGGTGGGGGACTCGAGCAGTACTTC.

This chain uses TRBV19 with TRBJ2-7, with 7 bases identical to TRBD1. Trimming removed 8 bases from V and 1 base from J; junction bases left unmatched: 5. This CDR3 has 13 amino acids. The germline CDR1 and CDR2 sequences are LNHDA and SQIVND (reference sequence). The CDR3 nucleotides are TGTGCCAGTGGACAGGTTGCGTCCTACGAGCAGTACTTC. It codes for CASGQVASYEQYF.

This clone appeared a few times. V is TRBV30 and J is TRBJ2-3; the match to TRBD1 covers 11 bases. The CDR3 loop spans 15 amino acids. The germline CDR1 and CDR2 sequences are GTSNPN and SVGIG (reference sequence). The CDR3 spells CAIGQGASNTDTQYF. The CDR3 DNA is TGTGCTATTGGACAGGGGGCCTCTAACACAGATACGCAGTATTTT.

In its sample, this clone was seen a few times. The chain uses TRBV28 and TRBJ2-7; D is uncertain. V was cut by 2 bases and J by 6 bases, with 8 bases left in between. This CDR3 is 12 amino acids long. Germline V CDR1 and CDR2: MDHEN, SYDVKM. The DNA of the CDR3 is TGTGCCAGCAGTTTACTTGAACGCGAGCAGTACTTC. This encodes CASSLLEREQYF.

The chain recombines TRBV30 with TRBJ2-7; D is ambiguous. V was cut by 5 bases and J by 2 bases, with 7 bases left in between. Germline-derived CDR1 and CDR2 are GTSNPN and SVGIG (reference sequence). The CDR3 spans 11 residues. The CDR3 DNA reads as TGTGCCTGGGGTACGCCCTACGAGCAGTACTTC. This codes for CAWGTPYEQYF.

In its sample, this clone was seen a few times. V is TRBV15 and J is TRBJ2-3, with 13 bases lining up with TRBD2. The junction had 2 bases not matched to a gene; V was cut back by 1 base and J by 4 bases. The CDR3 is made up of 16 amino acids. The germline V gene has CDR1 LNHNV and CDR2 YYDKDF (reference sequence). CDR3 nucleotide sequence: TGTGCCACCAGCAGAGGAGGACTAGCGGGAGCAGATACGCAGTATTTT. Translating gives CATSRGGLAGADTQYF.

Concerning this clone itself: The identical CDR3 is also encoded by other nucleotide sequences in the sample. The V call is TRBV28, the J call TRBJ1-2; D is unresolved. CDR3 length equals 12 residues. Per germline, CDR1 MDHEN and CDR2 SYDVKM. The V end was cut by 2 bases, the J end by 5 bases, with 6 bases between. Here the CDR3 reads CASSLRRYGYTF. The CDR3 bases are TGTGCCAGCAGTTTAAGGCGGTATGGCTACACCTTC.

The CDR3 loop reads CASSQATGDRGGGNTEAFF. The CDR3 coding sequence is TGCGCCAGCAGCCAGGCAACTGGCGACAGGGGTGGGGGGAACACTGAAGCTTTCTTT. The chain couples TRBV4-1 to TRBJ1-1, with 8 positions matching TRBD1. This CDR3 spans 19 amino acids. Germline CDR1 and CDR2: MGHRA and YSYEKL. Trimming took 3 bases from V and 1 from J; bases not matched to a gene: 16.

The rearrangement uses TRBV19 and TRBJ1-1; no firm D call. The ends were cut back, 1 base at V and 6 bases at J, with 12 bases in the middle. The germline V gene has CDR1 LNHDA and CDR2 SQIVND (reference sequence). The CDR3 spans 14 residues. As DNA, the CDR3 is TGTGCCAGTAGTATAGGAGGGTTTAGTCCTGAAGCTTTCTTT. Protein: CASSIGGFSPEAFF.

In this sample, this clone turned up a few times. The chain couples TRBV19 to TRBJ2-6, with D maybe TRBD1 (6 bases). This CDR3 has 15 amino acids. Per germline, CDR1 LNHDA and CDR2 SQIVND (reference sequence). The germline V and J ends were trimmed by 7 bases and 0 bases, with 10 bases remaining between them. CDR3 nucleotide sequence: TGTGCCAGTAAGAGGGGGATCTCTGGGGCCAACGTCCTGACTTTC. Translated, it gives CASKRGISGANVLTF.

This clone has a handful of counts. The chain couples TRBV5-1 to TRBJ2-5; TRBD2 aligns across 9 bases. Germline values: CDR1 SGHRS, CDR2 YFSETQ. The CDR3 consists of 15 residues. Trimming removed 4 bases from V and 2 bases from J; junction bases left unmatched: 6. The CDR3 DNA reads as TGCGCCAGCAGCCACGGACTAGCGTATCAAGAGACCCAGTACTTC. This sequence encodes CASSHGLAYQETQYF.

This clone showed up just a few times. V and J are TRBV9 and TRBJ1-2, with unresolved D. The CDR3 runs to 16 residues. The germline V and J ends were trimmed by 3 bases and 0 bases, with 15 bases remaining between them. Germline CDR1 SGDLS, CDR2 YYNGEE. This chain's CDR3 is CASSEGGHFTNYGYTF. As DNA, the CDR3 is TGTGCCAGCAGCGAGGGAGGGCATTTCACTAACTATGGCTACACCTTC.

There are a few counts of this clone. This sequence joins TRBV4-3 and TRBJ2-1, with 11 nucleotides matching TRBD2. Germline CDR1 reads LGHNA; CDR2 reads YSLEER. Trimming removed 0 bases from V and 1 base from J; junction bases left unmatched: 5. This CDR3 region has 18 residues. The CDR3 protein is CASSQDGTSGRSYNEQFF. The DNA for the CDR3 is TGCGCCAGCAGCCAAGATGGTACTAGCGGGAGATCCTACAATGAGCAGTTCTTC.

The V and J genes are TRBV5-1 and TRBJ2-7; 7 positions agree with TRBD1. CDR3 size: 13 residues. Per germline, CDR1 SGHRS and CDR2 YFSETQ. With 4 bases clipped from V and 7 bases from J, the junction kept 8 bases outside the gene matches. The CDR3 region is CASSPDRASEQYF. Here the CDR3 DNA reads TGCGCCAGCAGCCCCGACAGGGCTAGTGAGCAGTACTTC.

This clone has only a few counts. This chain links TRBV7-2 with TRBJ1-3; the D is unclear. V was shortened by 1 base and J by 7 bases, with 8 bases between the two germline ends. The CDR3 covers 13 residues. Per germline, CDR1 SGHTA and CDR2 FQGNSA. Here the CDR3 reads CASSLGGRNTIYF. In DNA form, the CDR3 reads TGTGCCAGCAGCTTAGGTGGTCGGAACACCATATATTTT.

The CDR3 DNA is TGTGCCAGTAGGCGGGAGAGGGACACAGATACGCAGTATTTT. Encoded protein: CASRRERDTDTQYF. The rearrangement links TRBV19 to TRBJ2-3; 7 nucleotides line up with TRBD2. From germline, CDR1 is LNHDA and CDR2 SQIVND (reference sequence). This CDR3 contains 14 residues. V lost 6 bases to trimming and J lost 2 bases; unmatched junction nucleotides: 5.

This clone was counted a few times. The chain uses TRBV4-2 and TRBJ2-3; 7 positions match TRBD2. In germline, CDR1 is LGHNA, CDR2 YNFKEQ. J was trimmed by 0 bases and V by 0 bases; bases with no gene match: 9. The CDR3 runs to 18 residues. The CDR3 DNA follows: TGTGCCAGCAGCCAAGACCGTTCCGGGACTACCAGCACAGATACGCAGTATTTT. Translation gives CASSQDRSGTTSTDTQYF.

In this sample, this clone turned up a few times. The CDR3 DNA is TGTGCCAGCAGCTCAATTGAGACCCAGTACTTC. It specifies CASSSIETQYF. This sequence joins TRBV5-6 and TRBJ2-5; D uncertain. This CDR3 region has 11 residues. Germline CDR1 reads SGHDT; CDR2 reads YYEEEE. V was trimmed by 3 bases and J by 5 bases, leaving 5 bases between them.

Of note for this clone: The junction departs from germline at one end; a sequencing error may be responsible. The chain uses TRBV7-9 and TRBJ2-7; perhaps TRBD2 as D (5 bases). The germline V gene has CDR1 SEHNR and CDR2 FQNEAQ (reference sequence). This CDR3 is built from 15 residues. CDR3 nucleotide sequence: TGTGCCAGCATCTTAGCAGCCTCCGGGATCTACGAGCAGTACTTC. This encodes CASILAASGIYEQYF.